Listed here are 32 T cell receptor beta chains from one sample, sequenced in a study of T cells after yellow fever vaccination. TCRdb recomputed calls from the 5' RACE reads with MiXCR, one row per CDR3 protein. The sample holds over 130,000 distinct CDR3 sequences, less than 9.5% seen once. Sequenced material: CD4+ T cells sorted from PBMCs, taken 5 days after the yellow fever booster vaccination. Every receptor here comes from a man aged 25-40 years who received the YFV17D yellow fever vaccine.

About this clonotype: A read error may be the cause here, since a much bigger clone is one base away. The rearrangement uses TRBV7-2 and TRBJ1-2; 7 bases are a match to TRBD1. CDR1 and CDR2 (germline): SGHTA, FQGNSA. The CDR3 has 15 amino acids. The CDR3 nucleotides are TGTGCCAGCAGCTTAGCCCAGGGACAGAACTATGGCTACTCCTTC. Encoded protein: CASSLAQGQNYGYSF.

This clonotype was seen ten or more times. The chain has TRBV4-3 and TRBJ2-3, with a tentative D call TRBD2 (7 bases). V lost 3 bases and J lost 6, with 16 bases in between. The CDR3 has 15 amino acids. CDR1 and CDR2 (germline): LGHNA, YSLEER. CDR3 DNA sequence: TGCGCCAGCAGCCATGGGGGCGGGAGATCGGATACGCAGTATTTT. It yields the protein CASSHGGGRSDTQYF.

There are many counts of this clonotype. The chain carries TRBV28 and TRBJ2-1; D call uncertain. V gave up 1 base and J gave up 9 bases, with 7 bases separating them. CDR1 and CDR2 (germline): MDHEN, SYDVKM. This CDR3 contains 12 residues. Here the CDR3 reads CASSLFPGEQFF. The CDR3 bases are TGTGCCAGCAGTTTATTCCCCGGTGAGCAGTTCTTC.

This sequence joins TRBV5-6 and TRBJ2-1; TRBD2 might be the D (5 bases). Trimming cost V 7 bases and J 3 bases, with 17 bases left between them. CDR1 SGHDT and CDR2 YYEEEE come from the germline V gene. The CDR3 has 15 amino acids. This chain's CDR3 is CASGPLRVCYNEQFF. CDR3 in DNA: TGTGCCAGCGGCCCCCTGCGGGTCTGCTACAATGAGCAGTTCTTC.

This clonotype was counted between two and nine times. The genes are TRBV10-2 and TRBJ2-7; a possible D gene is TRBD2 (6 bases). The CDR3 loop spans 17 amino acids. Trimming took off 3 bases at V and 1 base at J, with 19 bases between the two ends. Germline V gene lookup returns CDR1 WSHSY and CDR2 SAAADI. The CDR3 DNA reads TGCGCCAGCAGTGACGCCCTCCTCTTAGCGGATTCCTACGAGCAGTACTTC. The encoded protein is CASSDALLLADSYEQYF.

This clonotype was observed at least ten times. V is TRBV7-9 and J is TRBJ2-1; D assignment may be TRBD1 or TRBD2 (5 bases each). V lost 6 bases to trimming and J lost 15 bases, with 21 bases between them. This CDR3 region has 13 residues. The germline gives CDR1 SEHNR, CDR2 FQNEAQ (reference sequence). As DNA, the CDR3 is TGTGCCAGCAGGTTTACCAACATGGGGGAAGGGTTCTTC. It codes for CASRFTNMGEGFF. Looking up the rest from reference TRBV7-9 and TRBJ2-1 gives the full variable domain: DTGVSQNPRHKITKRGQNVTFRCDPISEHNRLYWYRQTLGQGPEFLTYFQNEAQLEKSRLLSDRFSAERPKGSFSTLEIQRTEQGDSAMYLCASRFTNMGEGFFGPGTRLTVL.

This clonotype was detected many times. The chain links TRBV7-2 to TRBJ2-7, with TRBD1 matching over 8 bases. V shed 7 bases, J shed 3 bases, and the junction held 11 bases outside the gene matches. The CDR3 is 15 residues long. Germline V gene sequence: CDR1 SGHTA, CDR2 FQGNSA. CDR3 residues: CASTPRGQSYYEQYF. CDR3 bases: TGTGCCAGCACCCCCAGGGGGCAGTCCTACTACGAGCAGTACTTC.

This clonotype showed up many times. The CDR3 protein is CASSKPEKSVRDNEQYF. The CDR3 DNA sequence: TGTGCCAGCAGCAAGCCAGAGAAGAGTGTCCGAGACAACGAGCAGTACTTC. The chain links TRBV21-1 to TRBJ2-7; TRBD1, the table's D call, was not compared with the DNA. TRBV21-1 is tagged as a pseudogene. CDR3 length: 17 amino acids.

This clonotype was observed a few times. The J gene is TRBJ2-3, the V gene TRBV24-1, with TRBD2 identical over 10 bases. J lost 2 bases, V lost 3 bases, and 4 bases had no gene match. This CDR3 contains 16 residues. From germline, CDR1 is KGHDR and CDR2 SFDVKD. CDR3 sequence reads: CATSDGAGGYTDTQYF. The CDR3, as DNA: TGTGCCACCAGTGATGGAGCGGGAGGGTACACAGATACGCAGTATTTT.

The rearrangement links TRBV25-1 to TRBJ1-1, with D uncertain. The length of the CDR3 is 16 residues. CDR1 is MGHDK and CDR2 is SYGVNS in the germline V gene. V was trimmed by 8 bases and J by 1 base, leaving 20 bases between them. CDR3 region: CASSPLLKEGNTEAFF. CDR3 nucleotides: TGTGCCAGCTCCCCTTTGCTTAAGGAGGGGAACACTGAAGCTTTCTTT.

This clonotype was recorded at least ten times. V is TRBV15 and J is TRBJ2-3; 7 nucleotides agree with TRBD2. Unmatched junction bases numbered 4, after V lost 0 bases and J lost 1 base. Germline lookup yields CDR1 LNHNV and CDR2 YYDKDF (reference sequence). The CDR3 has 16 amino acids. Here the CDR3 reads CATSRDRAGGTDTQYF. The CDR3, as DNA: TGTGCCACCAGCAGAGATAGGGCGGGAGGCACAGATACGCAGTATTTT. Looking up the rest from reference TRBV15 and TRBJ2-3 gives the full variable domain: DAMVIQNPRYQVTQFGKPVTLSCSQTLNHNVMYWYQQKSSQAPKLLFHYYDKDFNNEADTPDNFQSRRPNTSFCFLDIRSPGLGDTAMYLCATSRDRAGGTDTQYFGPGTRLTVL.

In this sample, this clonotype turned up many times. CDR3 DNA sequence: TGTGCCAGTAGTGCTAACAGGGTTGAGCAGTTCTTC. It is translated as CASSANRVEQFF. The gene calls are TRBV19 and TRBJ2-1; D perhaps matches TRBD1 (6 bases). The germline gives CDR1 LNHDA, CDR2 SQIVND (reference sequence). V was clipped by 5 bases and J by 9 bases, with 11 bases between them. This CDR3 is 12 amino acids long.

This clonotype was seen at least ten times. The rearrangement uses TRBV28 and TRBJ2-1; 10 nucleotides align to TRBD2. Germline lookup yields CDR1 MDHEN and CDR2 SYDVKM. V lost 6 bases to trimming and J lost 7 bases; unmatched junction nucleotides: 9. The CDR3 contains 15 residues. In nucleotides, the CDR3 is TGTGCCAGCAGGCCGACTAGCGGGCGAATGAATGAGCAGTTCTTC. This sequence encodes CASRPTSGRMNEQFF.

At least ten counts were recorded for this clonotype. The genes are TRBV12-3 or TRBV12-4 and TRBJ2-5; 11 nucleotides match TRBD2. The ends lost 0 bases at V and 3 bases at J; junction bases unmatched: 3. CDR3 length: 16 residues. This CDR3 reads CASSLAGLAAKETQYF. The CDR3 nucleotides read TGTGCCAGCAGTTTAGCGGGACTAGCGGCTAAAGAGACCCAGTACTTC.

This clonotype was seen many times. The rearrangement uses TRBV7-2 and TRBJ2-2; no firm D call. The germline gives CDR1 SGHTA, CDR2 FQGNSA. The CDR3 spans 12 residues. V was cut by 5 bases and J by 9 bases, with 10 bases left in between. CDR3: CASSTLRRELFF. In DNA, the CDR3 is TGTGCCAGCAGCACCTTGAGGAGGGAGCTGTTTTTT.

This clonotype was picked up many times. V gene TRBV12-3 or TRBV12-4 combines with J gene TRBJ2-1, with 12 positions matching TRBD2. The CDR3 extends over 15 amino acids. The trim removed 5 bases at V and 7 bases at J, leaving 6 bases unmatched. The CDR3 coding sequence is TGTGCCAGCAGTCTTACTAGCGGGAGGTCGAATGAGCAGTTCTTC. It encodes CASSLTSGRSNEQFF.

Many counts were recorded for this clonotype. V is TRBV20-1 and J is TRBJ2-6; possible D gene TRBD1, 8 bases. CDR1 is DFQATT and CDR2 is SNEGSKA in the germline V gene (reference sequence). V was clipped by 6 bases and J by 2 bases, with 14 bases between them. CDR3 length: 15 amino acids. In DNA, the CDR3 is TGCAGTGCCCACAGGGGGGGGCCTGGGGCCAACGTCCTGACTTTC. As protein: CSAHRGGPGANVLTF.

This clonotype was seen repeatedly, ten times or more. The J gene is TRBJ2-7, the V gene TRBV4-3; TRBD2 aligns across 12 bases. The germline gives CDR1 LGHNA, CDR2 YSLEER. The junction had 4 bases not matched to a gene; V was cut back by 4 bases and J by 3 bases. The CDR3 totals 15 residues. The DNA of the CDR3 is TGCGCCAGCAGCCGAATGACTAGCGGGAGCTACGAGCAGTACTTC. Its protein product is CASSRMTSGSYEQYF.

This clonotype was seen repeatedly, ten times or more. The chain employs TRBV12-3 or TRBV12-4 and TRBJ2-3, with D maybe TRBD1 (5 bases). Trimming cost V 6 bases and J 2 bases, with 9 bases left between them. The CDR3 loop spans 13 amino acids. CDR3 DNA sequence: TGTGCCAGCAGCCTCAGGGCCACAGATACGCAGTATTTT. This translates into CASSLRATDTQYF.

This clonotype was found many times. This chain connects TRBV20-1 to TRBJ2-7; TRBD2 aligns across 8 bases. This CDR3 region has 10 residues. V dropped 4 bases and J dropped 9; count of bases not matched to a gene: 2. The germline V gene encodes CDR1 DFQATT and CDR2 SNEGSKA (reference sequence). The CDR3, as DNA: TGCAGTGCTACCCGGGGGGGGCAGTACTTC. Translated: CSATRGGQYF.

Turning to this clonotype: A much larger clone differs by one base, so this may be a read error. The chain joins TRBV5-1 to TRBJ2-7, with 10 positions matching TRBD2. With V trimmed by 0 bases and J by 6 bases, 6 bases remained unmatched. Germline V lookup: CDR1 SGHRS, CDR2 YFSETQ. CDR3 length: 15 amino acids. For the CDR3, the DNA is TGCGCCAGCAGCTTGGATACTAGCGGGACGGTCGAGCAGTACTTC. This codes for CASSLDTSGTVEQYF.

Turning to this clonotype: This may be a read error: a much more frequent sequence differs by one nucleotide. The chain combines TRBV18 with TRBJ2-7; D may match TRBD1 or TRBD2 (5 bases each). The V gene's germline CDR1 is KGHSH and CDR2 LQKENI. The ends were cut back, 5 bases at V and 6 bases at J, with 17 bases in the middle. The CDR3 spans 14 residues. The CDR3 loop reads CASSRPGTSGEQYF. In DNA, the CDR3 is TGTGCCAGCTCAAGACCCGGGACCAGTGGCGAGCAGTACTTC.

This clonotype was found many times. The genes are TRBV20-1 and TRBJ2-3; D possibly uses TRBD1 or TRBD2 (5 bases each). Germline CDR1 and CDR2: DFQATT and SNEGSKA (reference sequence). V gave up 6 bases and J gave up 0 bases, with 13 bases separating them. The CDR3 totals 14 residues. CDR3: CSAPRDQSTDTQYF. CDR3 nucleotide sequence: TGCAGTGCGCCCCGGGACCAGAGCACAGATACGCAGTATTTT.

This clonotype was counted many times. V and J are TRBV11-2 and TRBJ2-7; 11 bases map to TRBD1. CDR3 size: 14 residues. V lost 4 bases and J lost 10; bases outside the gene matches: 9. Germline values: CDR1 SGHAT, CDR2 FQNNGV. CDR3: CASSSGQGASGQYF. CDR3 nucleotide sequence: TGTGCCAGCAGCTCCGGACAGGGGGCGTCCGGACAGTACTTC.

Many counts were recorded for this clonotype. V gene TRBV3-1 combines with J gene TRBJ2-3; no clear D gene. The CDR3 spans 11 residues. Germline V CDR1 and CDR2: LGHDT, YNNKEL (reference sequence). V lost 3 bases to trimming and J lost 6 bases, with 4 bases between them. The CDR3, as DNA: TGTGCCAGCAGCCAGAAGGATACGCAGTATTTT. It codes for CASSQKDTQYF.

This clonotype was counted ten times or more. This chain uses TRBV11-2 with TRBJ1-1; the D is unclear. This CDR3 has 15 amino acids. Germline V lookup: CDR1 SGHAT, CDR2 FQNNGV. V lost 5 bases and J 5 bases, leaving 18 bases between the germline ends. CDR3 amino acids: CASSRERDRRTEAFF. CDR3 DNA: TGTGCCAGCAGCCGGGAAAGGGATCGAAGGACTGAAGCTTTCTTT.

This clonotype was detected many times. The chain is built from TRBV6-5 and TRBJ2-7; 7 positions match TRBD1. The CDR3 length is 18 residues. In germline, CDR1 is MNHEY, CDR2 SVGAGI. J was trimmed by 3 bases and V by 0 bases; bases with no gene match: 14. The CDR3 DNA sequence: TGTGCCAGCAGTTACTCAGCATCGCGACAGGGCTCAATCTACGAGCAGTACTTC. This sequence encodes CASSYSASRQGSIYEQYF.

This clonotype was counted a few times. This chain joins TRBV28 and TRBJ2-3; TRBD1 is a possible D gene (6 bases). The CDR3 extends over 14 amino acids. The ends were cut back, 7 bases at V and 2 bases at J, with 13 bases in the middle. CDR1 MDHEN and CDR2 SYDVKM come from the germline V gene. The CDR3 protein is CASKGVTPTDTQYF. CDR3 in DNA: TGTGCCAGCAAGGGGGTCACCCCCACAGATACGCAGTATTTT.

This clonotype was observed at least ten times. This rearrangement joins TRBV9 to TRBJ2-7; 8 nucleotides align to TRBD1. Looked up from germline, CDR1 is SGDLS and CDR2 is YYNGEE. The CDR3 totals 13 residues. With V trimmed by 4 bases and J by 7 bases, 7 bases remained unmatched. The DNA of the CDR3 is TGTGCCAGCAGCCAGGACAGGGCTGGGGAGCAGTACTTC. Translating it yields CASSQDRAGEQYF.

There are many counts of this clonotype. The genes are TRBV28 and TRBJ2-7; TRBD2 might be the D (7 bases). This CDR3 has 20 residues. The germline V gene encodes CDR1 MDHEN and CDR2 SYDVKM. The germline V and J ends were trimmed by 7 bases and 1 base, with 32 bases remaining between them. CDR3 protein: CASNDLGTPASSGISYEQYF. Here the CDR3 DNA reads TGTGCCAGCAATGATCTTGGGACACCTGCTTCGAGCGGGATTTCCTACGAGCAGTACTTC.

Ten or more counts support this clonotype. The chain couples TRBV6-5 to TRBJ2-1; 12 bases are a match to TRBD2. The CDR3 has 18 amino acids. The V gene's germline CDR1 is MNHEY and CDR2 SVGAGI. V dropped 5 bases and J dropped 1; count of bases not matched to a gene: 9. The CDR3 spells CASSMGGLAGLSYNEQFF. In DNA form, the CDR3 reads TGTGCCAGCAGTATGGGGGGACTAGCGGGCCTGTCCTACAATGAGCAGTTCTTC.

This clonotype was found many times. This rearrangement joins TRBV12-3 or TRBV12-4 to TRBJ2-7; 10 nucleotides agree with TRBD1. This CDR3 contains 14 residues. Trimming cost V 7 bases and J 4 bases; bases outside gene matches: 7. The CDR3 loop is CASTKTGGEYEQYF. Written as DNA, the CDR3 is TGTGCCAGCACCAAGACAGGGGGCGAATACGAGCAGTACTTC.